The 2 T cell receptor beta chains listed next were all sequenced from one sample in a study of T cell clusters in autoimmune cytopenias. TRB was amplified from 250 ng of peripheral blood genomic DNA per sample. Multiplex touch-down PCR amplified TRB using TRB-A and TRB-B pools in one tube. From its re-call of the multiplex PCR reads, TCRdb lists each CDR3 protein once, without DNA. The sample table includes roughly 5,000 distinct CDR3 sequences. Sequencing was done on a sample of peripheral blood. Receptors originate from a human donor with an autoimmune cytopenia or autoimmune hepatitis (not recorded which).

This clonotype is identified as medium-sized from frequency. This chain joins TRBV6-4 and TRBJ2-6. The germline CDR1 and CDR2 sequences are MRHNA and SNTAGT. This CDR3 has 16 amino acids. CDR3 sequence: CASSDSLASGANVLTF.

The rearrangement links TRBV11-1 to TRBJ2-3; TCRdb designates TRBD1, a call that cannot be tested without DNA. Germline V gene data show CDR1 as SGHAT and CDR2 as FQDESV (reference sequence). The length of the CDR3 is 15 residues. Here the CDR3 reads CASSLPTVQGPGQYF.